Sequencing of this T cell receptor beta chain was carried out in a study of blood T cell repertoires in COVID-19. The overall study: From T cells, B-cell-depleted T cells, or PBMCs came the material, which was cDNA or gDNA.

With 4 bases clipped from V and 6 bases from J, the junction kept 5 bases outside the gene matches. Germline V gene lookup returns CDR1 LNHDA and CDR2 SQIVND (reference sequence). This CDR3 is built from 15 residues. This table comes from immunoSEQ multiplex PCR, and its TCRdb copy is limited to in-frame clones, with some not included. The repertoire holds 280,000 or so clones, with around 89% as singletons. The sample was peripheral blood. This chain connects TRBV19 to TRBJ2-1, with 11 bases lining up with TRBD2. The sequence was obtained from an older woman with acute or convalescent COVID-19. The CDR3 DNA follows: TGTGCCAGTAGTACTAGACTAGCGGGAAGCAATGAGCAGTTCTTC. It encodes CASSTRLAGSNEQFF.